A single T cell receptor (beta chain) is shown here with its context. Its antigen is unidentified. V dropped 3 bases and J dropped 0 bases, with 8 bases sitting between them. CDR3 length: 14 residues. Germline V gives CDR1 MNHEY, CDR2 SMNVEV (reference sequence). The entry originates in a study of OX40 agonist ivuxolimab in advanced cancers. As for the study in general: Head and neck, renal cell, melanoma or hepatocellular carcinoma were the cancers that dose-escalation patients had.

Clones were sequenced by immunoSEQ multiplex PCR, and TCRdb holds only the in-frame ones, with some missing. The table has roughly 71,000 clones, about nine tenths seen once. The study's findings and limits: More expanded clones were seen, on average, in CD8+ T cells than in CD4+. Clonal expansion was among the lowest in partial responders at 0.1-3.0 mg/kg, especially CD8+. CD4+ and CD8+ blood T cells expanded clonally by week 6 at 0.1 to 3.0 mg/kg.

This chain links TRBV27 with TRBJ1-1, with unresolved D. The material sequenced was CD4+ or CD8+ T cells sorted from blood, taken in a trial of the OX40 agonist ivuxolimab. The source of this sequence is an adult with an advanced solid tumor such as melanoma, head and neck, liver or kidney cancer. In nucleotides, the CDR3 is TGTGCCAGCAGTTTCGATGGGGTGAACACTGAAGCTTTCTTT. Its protein product is CASSFDGVNTEAFF.